These T cell receptor beta chains were read from a single sample in a study of blood T cell repertoires in COVID-19. Produced via immunoSEQ multiplex PCR; TCRdb's table is partial and in-frame only. The sample has around 250,000 clones, around nine tenths seen once. Sequencing was done on a sample of peripheral blood. These TCRs come from a woman aged 40 to 49 who had recovered from COVID-19. CDR3s include the opening cysteine and the closing phenylalanine or tryptophan. A D gene is named only where the DNA matches it firmly. Not all rows give a size; the values are once, few, many and, for expanded clones, a class.

V	J	D	size	DNA	CDR3
TRBV6-1	TRBJ2-5	TRBD2	NA	TGTGCCAGCAGTGAGAGGCGGGAGAGGCGAGAGACCCAGTACTTC	CASSERRERRETQYF
TRBV5-1	TRBJ1-2	TRBD1	NA	TGCGCCAGCAGCTTGGCTCCAGGGGGCAGTGGCTACACCTTC	CASSLAPGGSGYTF
TRBV18	TRBJ2-5	TRBD2	once	TGTGCCAGCTCACCACCGGGAGGGGAGACCCAGTACTTC	CASSPPGGETQYF
TRBV15	TRBJ2-5	NA	NA	TGTGCCACCAGCAGAGTTGAGGCGGGGAGGACTTGGGAGACCCAGTACTTC	CATSRVEAGRTWETQYF
TRBV2	TRBJ1-5	NA	NA	TGTGCCAGCAGTGAGCAGGGGATTAGCAATCAGCCCCAGCATTTT	CASSEQGISNQPQHF
TRBV5-4	TRBJ2-3	TRBD1	NA	TGTGCCAGCAGTCGGGGTGGGACAGGAATCACAGATACGCAGTATTTT	CASSRGGTGITDTQYF
TRBV7-3	TRBJ2-3	TRBD2	NA	TGTGCCAGCAGCAATGGACTAGCGGGAGGTAGCGATACGCAGTATTTT	CASSNGLAGGSDTQYF
TRBV11-2	TRBJ1-6	NA	NA	TGTGCCAGCAGCTCTATGGGGGGGGCTCGTAATTCACCCCTCCACTTT	CASSSMGGARNSPLHF
TRBV7-9	TRBJ2-7	TRBD1	NA	TGTGCCAGCAGCTTAGGGGACAGGGTATTCTACGAGCAGTACTTC	CASSLGDRVFYEQYF
TRBV19	TRBJ1-4	NA	NA	TGTGCCAGTAGTATTCAGGCCCGTAGGGGAGAAAAACTGTTTTTT	CASSIQARRGEKLFF
TRBV6-2/TRBV6-3	TRBJ1-1	NA	NA	TGTGCCAGCAGTTACGGGGGGGGGCGCCGGACTGAAGCTTTCTTT	CASSYGGGRRTEAFF
TRBV5-4	TRBJ1-2	TRBD1	NA	TGTGCCAGCAGCCGAGGTGGAGGGGGCGAAAGGGGCTACACCTTC	CASSRGGGGERGYTF
TRBV7-2	TRBJ2-7	TRBD1	NA	TGTGCCAGCAGCCCAGGGGGCTACGAGCAGTACTTC	CASSPGGYEQYF
TRBV4-2	TRBJ2-7	TRBD2	few	TGTGCCAGCAGCCAAGAGCCAGCGGGAGGGCTTACAAAGGTCTACGAGCAGTACTTC	CASSQEPAGGLTKVYEQYF
TRBV5-1	TRBJ2-7	NA	NA	TGCGCCAGCAGCTTGCTGCCAGGCTCCTACGAGCAGTACTTC	CASSLLPGSYEQYF
TRBV3-1/TRBV3-2	TRBJ2-1	NA	NA	TGTGCCAGCAGCCCCCCCGGCTCCTACAATGAGCAGTTCTTC	CASSPPGSYNEQFF
TRBV4-2	TRBJ2-1	NA	NA	TGTGCCAGCAGCCAAGATCTAATAGCCACTGAGCAGTTCTTC	CASSQDLIATEQFF
TRBV18	TRBJ2-7	NA	NA	TGTGCCAGCTCACCTCCAGGTACCTACGAGCAGTACTTC	CASSPPGTYEQYF
TRBV4-2	TRBJ2-7	TRBD2	NA	TGTGCCAGCAGCCTGGAAGCGGGAGGTATGGACGAGCAGTACTTC	CASSLEAGGMDEQYF
TRBV7-9	TRBJ1-1	NA	NA	TGTGCCAGCAGCAGGACAGACACTGAAGCTTTCTTT	CASSRTDTEAFF
TRBV5-1	TRBJ2-7	TRBD2	NA	TGCGCCAGCAGCCCGAGACTAGCGGGAGGGCTAAGCTCCTACGAGCAGTACTTC	CASSPRLAGGLSSYEQYF
TRBV5-1	TRBJ2-3	NA	NA	TGCGCCAGCAGCGTAACCGGGACAACTGTCCTCCCAGATACGCAGTATTTT	CASSVTGTTVLPDTQYF
TRBV6-5	TRBJ2-5	TRBD2	NA	TGTGCCAGCAGTTCACGACTAGCGGCACAAGAGACCCAGTACTTC	CASSSRLAAQETQYF
TRBV6-8	TRBJ2-7	NA	NA	TGTGCCAGCAGTTTCCGGAAGGAGATGAACTACGAGCAGTACTTC	CASSFRKEMNYEQYF
TRBV27	TRBJ2-7	NA	NA	TGTGCCAGCAGGGGACAAGACGGGACCTACGAGCAGTACTTC	CASRGQDGTYEQYF
TRBV27	TRBJ2-7	TRBD2	NA	TGTGCCAGCAGTTTGGGTCTAGCGGGAGGGCCTCCCTACGAGCAGTACTTC	CASSLGLAGGPPYEQYF
TRBV15	TRBJ1-6	NA	NA	TGTGCCACCAGCAGAGACGGGGGATTGAGCAGGGTCCCGTATAATTCACCCCTCCACTTT	CATSRDGGLSRVPYNSPLHF
TRBV27	TRBJ2-3	TRBD2	NA	TGTGCCAGCAGTTTATTAGCGGGGTCGAAGAGGGCAGATACGCAGTATTTT	CASSLLAGSKRADTQYF
TRBV11-3	TRBJ2-7	TRBD2	NA	TGTGCCAGCAGCCGGACTAGCGGGAGCTCCTACGAGCAGTACTTC	CASSRTSGSSYEQYF
TRBV2	TRBJ2-1	TRBD2	NA	TGTGCCAGCAGATCTATAGCGGGAGCCGGTTCGAATGAGCAGTTCTTC	CASRSIAGAGSNEQFF
TRBV6-6	TRBJ1-5	TRBD1	NA	TGTGCCAGCAGTTTGACAGGGCAGCCCCAGCATTTT	CASSLTGQPQHF
TRBV7-6	TRBJ1-6	NA	NA	TGTGCCAGCAGCTTAGTGGCGGGTTCCAATTCACCCCTCCACTTT	CASSLVAGSNSPLHF
TRBV5-1	TRBJ2-5	TRBD2	NA	TGCGCCAGCAGCGGGGGGGTTTCAGAGACCCAGTACTTC	CASSGGVSETQYF
TRBV19	TRBJ2-5	NA	NA	TGTGCCAGTAGTGGCTGGGACACCGAACAAGAGACCCAGTACTTC	CASSGWDTEQETQYF
TRBV6-5	TRBJ1-1	TRBD1	NA	TGTGCCACCGGACAGGGTTGGGACACTGAAGCTTTCTTT	CATGQGWDTEAFF
TRBV5-1	TRBJ2-1	TRBD2	NA	TGCGCCAGCAGCTTGAGCGGGGGCTCCTACAATGAGCAGTTCTTC	CASSLSGGSYNEQFF
TRBV2	TRBJ2-1	NA	NA	TGTGCCAGCAGGGGGAGTCCTGAGCAGTTCTTC	CASRGSPEQFF
TRBV5-6	TRBJ2-1	TRBD2	NA	TGTGCCAGCAGCTTGATTCCTAGCGGGAGTGTCGCTGAGCAGTTCTTC	CASSLIPSGSVAEQFF
TRBV25-1	TRBJ2-3	NA	once	TGTGCCAGCGGATGGGCAGCCACAGATACGCAGTATTTT	CASGWAATDTQYF
TRBV20-1	TRBJ2-3	NA	NA	TGCAGTGCTAGTGAAAGAGAACTGCAGAGGTATACGCAGTATTTT	CSASERELQRYTQYF
TRBV7-6	TRBJ2-7	NA	NA	TGTGCCAGCAGCTTACTCTCCGGGGTCAAGGAGAGCGACGAGCAGTACTTC	CASSLLSGVKESDEQYF
TRBV3-1/TRBV3-2	TRBJ2-1	TRBD2	NA	TGTGCCAGCAGCCAAAGGCGGGCTAGCGGTGACTACAATGAGCAGTTCTTC	CASSQRRASGDYNEQFF
TRBV3-1/TRBV3-2	TRBJ1-1	NA	NA	TGTGCCAGCAGCCATCGGAGGGGCGCGAACACTGAAGCTTTCTTT	CASSHRRGANTEAFF
TRBV30	TRBJ1-2	NA	NA	TGTGCCTGGAGTGTAGGGGCCTATGGCTACACCTTC	CAWSVGAYGYTF
TRBV7-3	TRBJ2-1	TRBD2	NA	TGTGCCAGCAGCTTAATTGTCGGGACTAGCGGGTACAATGAGCAGTTCTTC	CASSLIVGTSGYNEQFF
TRBV19	TRBJ2-7	TRBD1	NA	TGTGCCAGTAGTTGGCGGACAGGGGACGAGCAGTACTTC	CASSWRTGDEQYF